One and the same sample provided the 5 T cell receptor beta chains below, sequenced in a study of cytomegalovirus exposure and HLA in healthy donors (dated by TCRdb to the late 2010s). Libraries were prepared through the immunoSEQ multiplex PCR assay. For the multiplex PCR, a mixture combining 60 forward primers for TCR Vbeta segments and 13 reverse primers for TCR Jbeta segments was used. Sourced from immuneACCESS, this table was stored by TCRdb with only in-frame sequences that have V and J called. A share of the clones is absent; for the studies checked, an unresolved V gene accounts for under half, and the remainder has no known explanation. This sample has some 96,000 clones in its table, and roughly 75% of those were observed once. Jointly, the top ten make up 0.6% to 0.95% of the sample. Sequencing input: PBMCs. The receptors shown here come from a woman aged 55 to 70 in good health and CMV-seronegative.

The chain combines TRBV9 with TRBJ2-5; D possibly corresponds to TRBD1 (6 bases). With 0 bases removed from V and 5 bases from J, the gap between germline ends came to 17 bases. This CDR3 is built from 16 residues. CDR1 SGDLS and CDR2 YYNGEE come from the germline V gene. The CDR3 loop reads CASSVGVGTTGETQYF. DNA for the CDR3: TGTGCCAGCAGCGTAGGGGTGGGTACAACAGGGGAGACCCAGTACTTC.

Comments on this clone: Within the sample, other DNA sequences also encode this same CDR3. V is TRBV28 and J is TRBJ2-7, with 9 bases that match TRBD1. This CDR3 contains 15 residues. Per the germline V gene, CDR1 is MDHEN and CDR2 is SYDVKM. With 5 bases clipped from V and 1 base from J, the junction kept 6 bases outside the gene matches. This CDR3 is CASSSGQGSSYEQYF. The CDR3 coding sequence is TGTGCCAGCAGTAGTGGACAGGGGTCTTCCTACGAGCAGTACTTC.

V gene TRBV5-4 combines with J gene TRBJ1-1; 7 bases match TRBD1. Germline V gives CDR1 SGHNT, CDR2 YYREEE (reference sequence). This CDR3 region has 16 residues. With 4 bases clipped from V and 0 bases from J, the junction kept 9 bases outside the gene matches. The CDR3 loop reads CASSPPQQGMNTEAFF. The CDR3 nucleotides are TGTGCCAGCAGCCCTCCGCAACAGGGGATGAACACTGAAGCTTTCTTT.

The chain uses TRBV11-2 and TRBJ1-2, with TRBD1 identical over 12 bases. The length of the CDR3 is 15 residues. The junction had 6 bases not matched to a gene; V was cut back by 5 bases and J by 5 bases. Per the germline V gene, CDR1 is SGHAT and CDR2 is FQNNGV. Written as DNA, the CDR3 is TGTGCCAGCAGCCGGTGGGGACAGGGGGCATATGGCTACACCTTC. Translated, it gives CASSRWGQGAYGYTF.

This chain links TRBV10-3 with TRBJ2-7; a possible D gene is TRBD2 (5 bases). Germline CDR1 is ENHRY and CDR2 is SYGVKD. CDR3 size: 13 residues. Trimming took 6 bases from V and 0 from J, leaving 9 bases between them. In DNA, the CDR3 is TGTGCCATCAGCCCGGGGATCTCCTACGAGCAGTACTTC. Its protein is CAISPGISYEQYF.